Presented here are 21 T cell receptor beta chains from one specimen sequenced in a study of blood T cells in healthy people across ages. Primed by a sample-barcoded 5' primer and a J-beta primer mix, a second PCR proceeded for about 6 to 11 cycles. TCRdb independently ran MiXCR on the 5' RACE reads; one entry per CDR3 protein. The sample holds around 2 million distinct CDR3 sequences; about 39% are singletons and the top ten take 23%. Material for sequencing was blood. Receptors originate from a human donor in good health.

DNA of the CDR3: TGTGCCAGCAGCCTCATGGGACAGGGCAATTCTTGGGAAAAACTGTTTTTT. Encoded protein: CASSLMGQGNSWEKLFF. The chain uses TRBV3-1 and TRBJ1-4, with 9 bases lining up with TRBD1. Germline V gene data show CDR1 as LGHDT and CDR2 as YNNKEL (reference sequence). V was pared by 4 bases and J by 8 bases, with 14 bases of the junction left unmatched. CDR3 size: 17 residues.

The chain has TRBV11-2 and TRBJ2-7; possible D gene TRBD2, 6 bases. CDR1 is SGHAT and CDR2 is FQNNGV in the germline V gene. V lost 1 base and J lost 0, with 13 bases in between. The CDR3 has 16 residues. CDR3 nucleotides: TGTGCCAGCAGCTTAGTTTGGCGGGGCAGCTCCTACGAGCAGTACTTC. This sequence encodes CASSLVWRGSSYEQYF. Filled out from reference TRBV11-2 and TRBJ2-7, the complete variable domain reads EAGVAQSPRYKIIEKRQSVAFWCNPISGHATLYWYQQILGQGPKLLIQFQNNGVVDDSQLPKDRFSAERLKGVDSTLKIQPAKLEDSAVYLCASSLVWRGSSYEQYFGPGTRLTVT.

Concerning this clonotype: A single base separates this from a much larger clone, so it may be a read error. J is TRBJ2-4 and V is TRBV3-1, with D possibly matching TRBD1 (5 bases). The J call could be wrong; TRBJ2-7 is a better fit for the DNA end. The CDR3 has 12 amino acids. Germline lookup yields CDR1 LGHDT and CDR2 YNNKEL (reference sequence). CDR3 coding DNA: TGTGCCTCCATGACCCAGGGATACGAGCAGTACTTC. Translated, it gives CASMTQGYEQYF.

This clonotype was found a few times. The genes are TRBV3-1 and TRBJ1-2; D possibly corresponds to TRBD1 (6 bases). The V and J ends lost 4 bases and 6 bases respectively, with 12 bases between them. The CDR3 extends over 13 amino acids. The germline gives CDR1 LGHDT, CDR2 YNNKEL (reference sequence). The CDR3 protein is CASSRLTGDGYTF. In DNA, the CDR3 is TGTGCCAGCAGCCGGCTGACAGGAGATGGCTACACCTTC.

The chain combines TRBV7-9 with TRBJ1-2; 7 nucleotides match TRBD1. Germline V gene lookup returns CDR1 SEHNR and CDR2 FQNEAQ (reference sequence). The V segment lost 6 bases and the J segment 4 bases; nucleotides outside the gene matches: 11. The CDR3 runs to 15 residues. The CDR3 nucleotides are TGTGCCAGCAGGGGAGAGGGGGCAACATTCTATGGCTACACCTTC. This encodes CASRGEGATFYGYTF.

The chain employs TRBV7-2 and TRBJ2-4, with D possibly TRBD2 on 5 matching bases. The DNA end favors TRBJ2-7, so the J call may be wrong. The CDR3 extends over 14 amino acids. Germline V gene sequence: CDR1 SGHTA, CDR2 FQGNSA. CDR3 residues: CASSYGEISYEQYF. Here the CDR3 DNA reads TGTGCCAGCAGCTACGGGGAAATCTCCTACGAGCAGTACTTC.

The chain combines TRBV7-2 with TRBJ2-4, with D tentatively TRBD1 (5 bases). The assigned J gene may be wrong: the sequence end matches TRBJ2-7 better. The CDR3 is made up of 15 amino acids. CDR1 and CDR2 from the germline V gene are SGHTA and FQGNSA. The DNA for the CDR3 is TGTGCCAGCAGCTTTGGCGACAGATCCGCCTACGAGCAGTACTTC. Its translation: CASSFGDRSAYEQYF.

This chain connects TRBV2 to TRBJ2-5; D unresolved. Trimming shortened V by 3 bases and J by 0 bases, and 11 bases separated the two germline ends. CDR3 length: 15 amino acids. Germline V lookup: CDR1 SNHLY, CDR2 FYNNEI. The CDR3 sequence: CASSESRQNQETQYF. In DNA form, the CDR3 reads TGTGCCAGCAGTGAGTCACGGCAGAACCAAGAGACCCAGTACTTC.

This clonotype has a handful of counts. This chain uses TRBV10-3 with TRBJ2-5; D possibly corresponds to TRBD1 (6 bases). Deletions cut 0 bases from V and 6 bases from J, with 11 bases between. From germline, CDR1 is ENHRY and CDR2 SYGVKD. The CDR3 runs 14 residues. CDR3 coding DNA: TGTGCCATCAGTGAGTCGCCAGGGGAGAAGACCCAGTACTTC. Translated: CAISESPGEKTQYF.

This chain links TRBV29-1 with TRBJ1-2; TRBD1 matches 8 bases. The CDR3 spans 14 residues. Germline V gene data show CDR1 as SQVTM and CDR2 as ANQGSEA. The trim removed 4 bases at V and 6 bases at J, leaving 10 bases unmatched. For the CDR3, the DNA is TGCAGCGTTGCCCGTCAGGGGGCAAAGCATGGCTACACCTTC. It codes for CSVARQGAKHGYTF.

The sample holds a few counts of this clonotype. The V call is TRBV6-1, the J call TRBJ1-6; the match to TRBD1 covers 8 bases. Per the germline V gene, CDR1 is MNHNS and CDR2 is SASEGT. V lost 4 bases to trimming and J lost 11 bases; unmatched junction nucleotides: 10. CDR3 length: 15 amino acids. The CDR3 nucleotides read TGTGCCAGCAGTGCCGCAGGGGGCGTAAAGACACCCCTCCACTTT. It encodes CASSAAGGVKTPLHF.

The genes are TRBV20-1 and TRBJ2-7; D is possibly TRBD2 (6 bases). Germline V gives CDR1 DFQATT, CDR2 SNEGSKA (reference sequence). The CDR3 has 14 residues. Trimming left V 3 bases short and J 7 bases short, with 19 bases between. Here the CDR3 DNA reads TGCAGTGCTAGTAAGCGGGCTAGCTCTGCAGAGCAGTACTTC. It translates to CSASKRASSAEQYF.

The V and J genes are TRBV5-1 and TRBJ2-5; D is perhaps TRBD2 (6 bases). Matching the DNA end better, TRBJ2-7 makes the J call doubtful. The CDR3 length is 14 residues. CDR1 and CDR2 (germline): SGHRS, YFSETQ. The CDR3 region is CASSPGDGTYEQYF. For the CDR3, the DNA is TGCGCCAGCAGCCCGGGGGACGGAACCTACGAGCAGTACTTC.

The rearrangement joins TRBV28 to TRBJ2-7, with TRBD1 identical over 8 bases. CDR1 and CDR2 from the germline V gene are MDHEN and SYDVKM. Losses at the gene ends were 4 bases for V and 2 bases for J; bases not matched to a gene: 10. The CDR3 loop spans 16 amino acids. DNA for the CDR3: TGTGCCAGCAGTTCCTCAGGGGGCGGTCTGGCCTACGAGCAGTACTTC. Protein: CASSSSGGGLAYEQYF.

The J gene is TRBJ2-5, the V gene TRBV11-1; D is ambiguous. The CDR3 extends over 13 amino acids. V gave up 5 bases and J gave up 5 bases, with 12 bases separating them. Germline CDR1 SGHAT, CDR2 FQDESV (reference sequence). This chain's CDR3 is CASSKPDGETQYF. The CDR3, as DNA: TGTGCCAGCAGCAAGCCGGACGGGGAGACCCAGTACTTC. The full variable domain, completed using reference TRBV11-1 and TRBJ2-5, is EAEVAQSPRYKITEKSQAVAFWCDPISGHATLYWYRQILGQGPELLVQFQDESVVDDSQLPKDRFSAERLKGVDSTLKIQPAELGDSAMYLCASSKPDGETQYFGPGTRLLVL.

This clonotype has a handful of counts. J is TRBJ2-5 and V is TRBV13; D is possibly TRBD2 (6 bases). V lost 4 bases and J lost 4, with 10 bases in between. The CDR3 has 13 amino acids. Germline loops: CDR1 PRHDT, CDR2 FYEKMQ (reference sequence). The CDR3 sequence is CASSSSESETQYF. The DNA for the CDR3 is TGTGCCAGCAGCTCTAGCGAATCAGAGACCCAGTACTTC.

This clonotype has just a few counts. Here the CDR3 DNA reads TGCAGTGCTGGAGGACAGGACTCCTACAATGAGCAGTTCTTC. Protein: CSAGGQDSYNEQFF. The chain recombines TRBV20-1 with TRBJ2-1, with TRBD1 identical over 7 bases. The CDR3 runs 14 residues. The J segment lost 0 bases and the V segment lost 5 bases, leaving 4 bases of the junction unmatched. Germline lookup yields CDR1 DFQATT and CDR2 SNEGSKA (reference sequence).

This clonotype has a count of ten or more. This sequence joins TRBV20-1 and TRBJ2-1; the D call may be TRBD1 or TRBD2 (5 bases each). CDR1 DFQATT and CDR2 SNEGSKA come from the germline V gene (reference sequence). The CDR3 consists of 12 residues. V was shortened by 5 bases and J by 7 bases, with 12 bases between the two germline ends. CDR3 residues: CSAGRGDNEQFF. The CDR3 bases are TGCAGTGCTGGGAGAGGGGATAATGAGCAGTTCTTC.

This clonotype was detected a few times. A much larger clone lies one base from this, so it may be a read error. The V gene is TRBV14, the J gene TRBJ2-4; the D is unclear. Matching the DNA end better, TRBJ2-7 makes the J call doubtful. CDR3 length equals 11 residues. The germline V gene has CDR1 SGHDN and CDR2 FVKESK. The CDR3 is CASSQVREQYF. CDR3 nucleotides: TGTGCCAGCAGCCAGGTCCGCGAGCAGTACTTC.

In its sample, this clonotype was seen a few times. The chain has TRBV20-1 and TRBJ1-2; 7 bases map to TRBD1. The CDR3 runs to 12 residues. The V and J ends lost 5 bases and 4 bases, in that order; junction bases with no gene match: 4. Germline lookup yields CDR1 DFQATT and CDR2 SNEGSKA (reference sequence). The CDR3 loop is CSAGGQIYGYTF. The DNA of the CDR3 is TGCAGTGCTGGGGGACAGATCTATGGCTACACCTTC.

The V call is TRBV6-1, the J call TRBJ2-5, with D perhaps being TRBD1 or TRBD2 (5 bases each). Germline V lookup: CDR1 MNHNS, CDR2 SASEGT. The germline V and J ends were trimmed by 7 bases and 4 bases, with 19 bases remaining between them. The CDR3 sequence is 15 residues long. CDR3: CASTTGAVQSETQYF. CDR3 in DNA: TGTGCCAGCACCACCGGGGCAGTTCAGTCAGAGACCCAGTACTTC.